The 24 T cell receptor beta chains listed next were all sequenced from one sample in a study of T cell responses to AZD1222 COVID-19 vaccine. This table comes from immunoSEQ multiplex PCR, and its TCRdb copy is limited to in-frame clones, with some not included. Of roughly 110,000 clones in the sample, more than 70% were seen once. This material consisted of peripheral blood, taken on day 0 of AZD1222 vaccination. Receptors originate from an adult in good health.

The V and J genes are TRBV19 and TRBJ1-4; maybe TRBD1 (5 bases). This CDR3 comprises 17 residues. CDR1 and CDR2 (germline): LNHDA, SQIVND (reference sequence). V was shortened by 7 bases and J by 0 bases, with 18 bases between the two germline ends. As DNA, the CDR3 is TGTGCCAGTAATTACAGGACGACAGCTTCAACTAATGAAAAACTGTTTTTT. It translates to CASNYRTTASTNEKLFF.

The rearrangement joins TRBV7-8 to TRBJ2-2, with 10 bases that match TRBD2. The CDR3 contains 18 residues. Unmatched junction bases numbered 14, after V lost 4 bases and J lost 6 bases. In germline, CDR1 is SGHVS, CDR2 FQNEAQ. CDR3 sequence: CASSSLVASGSFPGELFF. Written as DNA, the CDR3 is TGTGCCAGCAGCTCCCTAGTGGCTAGCGGGAGTTTCCCCGGGGAGCTGTTTTTT.

The chain has TRBV5-5 and TRBJ1-1, with D perhaps matching TRBD1 (5 bases). This CDR3 comprises 15 residues. Germline assignment: CDR1 SGHKS and CDR2 YYEKEE (reference sequence). Trimming shortened V by 0 bases and J by 4 bases, and 13 bases separated the two germline ends. CDR3 in amino acids: CASSLALFGATEAFF. In DNA form, the CDR3 reads TGTGCCAGCAGCTTGGCCTTATTCGGGGCCACTGAAGCTTTCTTT.

The chain employs TRBV11-3 and TRBJ2-7, with 7 bases that match TRBD2. This CDR3 has 14 residues. The V gene end was trimmed by 5 bases and the J gene end by 5 bases; junction bases not matched to a gene: 9. The germline V gene has CDR1 SGHNT and CDR2 YENEEA. Written as DNA, the CDR3 is TGTGCCAGCAGCGGGAGGACTAGTGTCGACGAGCAGTACTTC. This translates into CASSGRTSVDEQYF.

Here the CDR3 reads CASSQDRHISGSEQFF. DNA of the CDR3: TGTGCCAGCAGCCAAGACCGCCACATAAGCGGGAGCGAACAGTTCTTC. V gene TRBV14 combines with J gene TRBJ2-1; TRBD2 agrees at 8 bases. The germline V gene encodes CDR1 SGHDN and CDR2 FVKESK. The V and J ends lost 0 bases and 13 bases, in that order; junction bases with no gene match: 14. The CDR3 has 16 residues.

The J gene is TRBJ1-1, the V gene TRBV15; D unclear. The CDR3 consists of 12 residues. The germline gives CDR1 LNHNV, CDR2 YYDKDF (reference sequence). Trimming removed 5 bases from V and 5 bases from J, with 9 bases in between. The CDR3 nucleotides are TGTGCCACCAGCGTGGAGTGGACTGAAGCTTTCTTT. The encoded protein is CATSVEWTEAFF.

This rearrangement joins TRBV7-9 to TRBJ2-7; D could derive from TRBD1 or TRBD2 (6 bases each). The ends were cut back, 4 bases at V and 5 bases at J, with 24 bases in the middle. The CDR3 is 17 amino acids. Looked up from germline, CDR1 is SEHNR and CDR2 is FQNEAQ (reference sequence). In DNA, the CDR3 is TGTGCCAGCAGCTCAGGAGGGGGTCGGGGGCGGTTAGACGAGCAGTACTTC. Residues: CASSSGGGRGRLDEQYF.

The DNA of the CDR3 is TGTGCCAGCAGTTCAGGCAGTGTCATGAACACTGAAGCTTTCTTT. This sequence encodes CASSSGSVMNTEAFF. The V call is TRBV28, the J call TRBJ1-1; unclear D gene. Deletions cut 4 bases from V and 0 bases from J, with 12 bases between. The CDR3 loop spans 15 amino acids. Germline CDR1 is MDHEN and CDR2 is SYDVKM.

The chain links TRBV27 to TRBJ1-3; D uncertain. The CDR3 runs to 14 residues. Trimming took off 1 base at V and 1 base at J, with 5 bases between the two ends. Germline loops: CDR1 MNHEY, CDR2 SMNVEV (reference sequence). CDR3 in amino acids: CASSLLGSGNTIYF. The CDR3 DNA reads as TGTGCCAGCAGTTTATTAGGGTCTGGAAACACCATATATTTT.

The chain has TRBV3-1 (or the pseudogene TRBV3-2) and TRBJ2-2; D possibly uses TRBD1 or TRBD2 (5 bases each). The germline V gene has CDR1 LGHDT and CDR2 YNNKEL (reference sequence). Trimming left V 5 bases short and J 2 bases short, with 15 bases between. The length of the CDR3 is 16 residues. For the CDR3, the DNA is TGTGCCAGCAGCAAGTTATTGGGGGATAACACCGGGGAGCTGTTTTTT. It yields the protein CASSKLLGDNTGELFF.

The J gene is TRBJ1-2, the V gene TRBV5-1; 7 nucleotides match TRBD1. The CDR3 has 14 amino acids. Germline CDR1 is SGHRS and CDR2 is YFSETQ. V shed 5 bases, J shed 4 bases, and the junction held 8 bases outside the gene matches. The CDR3 DNA reads TGCGCCAGCAGACCCGGGACAGCTTCCTATGGCTACACCTTC. Encoded protein: CASRPGTASYGYTF.

V gene TRBV27 combines with J gene TRBJ2-3, with no clear D. From germline, CDR1 is MNHEY and CDR2 SMNVEV (reference sequence). V lost 3 bases, J lost 2 bases, and 6 bases lay in between. CDR3 size: 13 residues. The CDR3 is CASSFTHTDTQYF. CDR3 DNA sequence: TGTGCCAGCAGTTTCACTCACACAGATACGCAGTATTTT.

CDR3 amino acids: CASRPGADGELFF. Written as DNA, the CDR3 is TGTGCCAGCAGGCCGGGGGCGGACGGGGAGCTGTTTTTT. This chain connects TRBV9 to TRBJ2-2; D is tentatively TRBD1 or TRBD2 (6 bases each). Germline V gives CDR1 SGDLS, CDR2 YYNGEE. The V end lost 5 bases, the J end lost 7 bases, and 12 bases lay between the germline ends. The CDR3 loop spans 13 amino acids.

This chain uses TRBV7-2 with TRBJ2-7; D is undetermined. This CDR3 is 15 amino acids long. With 2 bases removed from V and 0 bases from J, the gap between germline ends came to 11 bases. From germline, CDR1 is SGHTA and CDR2 FQGNSA. Written as DNA, the CDR3 is TGTGCCAGCAGCTTAACAGTTCTCCCCTCCTACGAGCAGTACTTC. Translation: CASSLTVLPSYEQYF.

This sequence joins TRBV3-1 (or the pseudogene TRBV3-2) and TRBJ2-2; a weak D match, TRBD2 (5 bases). V lost 9 bases and J lost 8, with 19 bases in between. Germline V lookup: CDR1 LGHDT, CDR2 YNNKEL (reference sequence). The CDR3 extends over 14 amino acids. The CDR3 bases are TGTGCCAGTTCTCCACGGGGAGTTGATGGGGAGCTGTTTTTT. This sequence encodes CASSPRGVDGELFF.

The chain uses TRBV5-1 and TRBJ2-2; D is uncertain. The CDR3 has 14 amino acids. V was pared by 0 bases and J by 4 bases, with 7 bases between. Germline lookup yields CDR1 SGHRS and CDR2 YFSETQ. This chain's CDR3 is CASSLEQITGELFF. The CDR3 bases are TGCGCCAGCAGCTTGGAACAGATCACCGGGGAGCTGTTTTTT.

This sequence joins TRBV19 and TRBJ1-1; 9 nucleotides align to TRBD1. Looked up from germline, CDR1 is LNHDA and CDR2 is SQIVND (reference sequence). CDR3 size: 16 residues. Germline trimming cut 5 bases from V and 6 bases from J; bases unmatched to any gene: 13. As DNA, the CDR3 is TGTGCCAGTAGTCATCGACAGGGGGGGACCTCGGCTGAAGCTTTCTTT. Translating gives CASSHRQGGTSAEAFF.

The V call is TRBV6-5, the J call TRBJ1-5, with D perhaps matching TRBD1 (6 bases). V shed 6 bases and J shed 6 bases, with 12 bases lying between them. Germline values: CDR1 MNHEY, CDR2 SVGAGI. The CDR3 sequence is 13 residues long. CDR3 in DNA: TGTGCCAGCAGCTCTACAGGGCTTCAGCCCCAGCATTTT. It translates to CASSSTGLQPQHF.

This chain joins TRBV19 and TRBJ1-1; no clear D. The CDR3 consists of 14 residues. Germline CDR1 is LNHDA and CDR2 is SQIVND (reference sequence). Trimming left V 6 bases short and J 0 bases short, with 11 bases between. CDR3 DNA: TGTGCCAGTAGGCCGGGGTCACTGAACACTGAAGCTTTCTTT. It specifies CASRPGSLNTEAFF.

CDR3 sequence: CASSVGSSGSSDTQYF. In DNA, the CDR3 is TGTGCCAGCAGCGTAGGGTCTAGCGGGAGCTCAGATACGCAGTATTTT. The chain combines TRBV9 with TRBJ2-3, with TRBD2 identical over 10 bases. The CDR3 has 16 amino acids. V lost 0 bases and J lost 4; bases outside the gene matches: 5. Germline V gene lookup returns CDR1 SGDLS and CDR2 YYNGEE.

The chain couples TRBV7-3 to TRBJ1-1; possible D gene TRBD1, 6 bases. Trimming shortened V by 4 bases and J by 1 base, and 10 bases separated the two germline ends. Germline CDR1 reads SGHTA; CDR2 reads FQGTGA. The CDR3 totals 14 residues. CDR3 DNA: TGTGCCAGCAGCTCGGACAGCCGGAACACTGAAGCTTTCTTT. This translates into CASSSDSRNTEAFF.

This clone has more than one count but fewer than ten. J is TRBJ2-7 and V is TRBV18, with 11 bases aligning to TRBD1. Germline assignment: CDR1 KGHSH and CDR2 LQKENI. The CDR3 is made up of 16 amino acids. V lost 2 bases to trimming and J lost 6 bases; unmatched junction nucleotides: 9. This CDR3 is CASSPTPGQGGSEQYF. CDR3 coding DNA: TGTGCCAGCTCACCAACCCCGGGACAGGGGGGTTCCGAGCAGTACTTC.

The chain links TRBV12-3 or TRBV12-4 to TRBJ1-5; D call uncertain. V dropped 3 bases and J dropped 5 bases, with 8 bases sitting between them. The CDR3 contains 13 residues. Here the CDR3 reads CASSLPGDQPQHF. CDR3 nucleotides: TGTGCCAGCAGTTTGCCGGGAGATCAGCCCCAGCATTTT.

The chain is built from TRBV5-1 and TRBJ2-1; 7 bases match TRBD1. The CDR3 runs to 13 residues. Germline V lookup: CDR1 SGHRS, CDR2 YFSETQ. V lost 0 bases, J lost 9 bases, and 3 bases stayed unmatched. This CDR3 reads CASSLGQGFEQFF. CDR3 nucleotide sequence: TGCGCCAGCAGCTTGGGACAGGGATTTGAGCAGTTCTTC.